This TCR beta chain was sequenced in a study of neurological immune-mediated disorders. This clonotype was detected many times. Its antigen is as yet unknown. The time point is: longitudinal time-point 1 (baseline). This CDR3 spans 12 amino acids. Trimming shortened V by 7 bases and J by 4 bases, and 13 bases separated the two germline ends. Per the germline V gene, CDR1 is DFQATT and CDR2 is SNEGSKA (reference sequence). Whole-study results and caveats: The absence of any CDR3 amino acid sequence shared by expanded clones across subjects suggests that repertoires were private in all groups.

5'RACE with 10-nucleotide random UMIs generated the cDNA. One entry per CDR3 protein, called by TCRdb with MiXCR from the 5' RACE reads. The table records around 69,000 distinct CDR3 sequences, 10% to 13% of them present only once. Sequenced sample: PBMCs. The source of this sequence is a young man in good health. This chain links TRBV20-1 with TRBJ2-5; possible D gene TRBD2, 6 bases. CDR3 coding DNA: TGCAGTGTGCGTCAAGCGGGAGAGACCCAGTACTTC. It encodes CSVRQAGETQYF.